Following are 4 T cell receptor beta chains from one sample sequenced in a study of blood T cell repertoires in COVID-19. Assay: immunoSEQ multiplex PCR; the TCRdb copy retains only in-frame clones and omits some. This sample has 200,000 to 300,000 clones, with 65% to 90% found just once. Sequencing used PBMCs or T cells enriched from blood (not recorded which). The receptors here all came from a woman between 45 and 65 years old with acute COVID-19.

A note on this clone: Other nucleotide sequences in the sample specify the same CDR3. The chain carries TRBV7-9 and TRBJ1-1; the D gene is possibly TRBD1 (5 bases). The V and J ends lost 5 bases and 5 bases respectively, with 9 bases between them. The CDR3 is 12 amino acids. CDR1 is SEHNR and CDR2 is FQNEAQ in the germline V gene (reference sequence). The CDR3 DNA is TGTGCCAGCAGCCCAGGGAGGACTGAAGCTTTCTTT. Translation: CASSPGRTEAFF. The full variable domain, its missing parts supplied by reference TRBV7-9 and TRBJ1-1, is DTGVSQNPRHKITKRGQNVTFRCDPISEHNRLYWYRQTLGQGPEFLTYFQNEAQLEKSRLLSDRFSAERPKGSFSTLEIQRTEQGDSAMYLCASSPGRTEAFFGQGTRLTVV.

The gene calls are TRBV18 and TRBJ1-2; the D is unclear. V was shortened by 4 bases and J by 1 base, with 10 bases between the two germline ends. CDR1 and CDR2 from the germline V gene are KGHSH and LQKENI. The CDR3 length is 14 residues. The CDR3 region is CASSLGGSNYGYTF. The CDR3 coding sequence is TGTGCCAGCTCACTAGGAGGGAGTAACTATGGCTACACCTTC.

The chain has TRBV25-1 and TRBJ2-5; D perhaps matches TRBD2 (6 bases). V gave up 3 bases and J gave up 5 bases, with 16 bases separating them. The CDR3 length is 15 residues. Germline V CDR1 and CDR2: MGHDK, SYGVNS. The CDR3 bases are TGTGCCAGCAGTGATCCCAGGGACTCTCTGGAGACCCAGTACTTC. It codes for CASSDPRDSLETQYF.

J is TRBJ1-5 and V is TRBV2, with a possible D match to TRBD1 (6 bases). The CDR3 contains 14 residues. Germline V gene data show CDR1 as SNHLY and CDR2 as FYNNEI. The V end was cut by 5 bases, the J end by 1 base, with 9 bases between. CDR3 sequence: CASSSGTSNQPQHF. The CDR3 coding sequence is TGTGCCAGCAGTTCCGGGACAAGCAATCAGCCCCAGCATTTT.